A few counts support the clone carrying this T cell receptor (beta chain). In the original analysis: Counts of nucleated cells, estimated from reference gene primer amplification, were obtained. Sequenced by immunoSEQ multiplex PCR; TCRdb stores in-frame clones only, minus some. V, J and clone size reflect that table, while D and trimming were determined from the DNA. The sample contains about 210,000 clones, around 81% of which appear only once. The age range of participants was about 18 to 100 years, with residence in fewer than 25 US areas. This specimen comes from a study of blood T cell repertoires in COVID-19. Study as a whole: PBMCs, B-cell-depleted T cells, or T cells provided the cDNA or gDNA that made up the material.

V lost 6 bases to trimming and J lost 5 bases; unmatched junction nucleotides: 4. Looked up from germline, CDR1 is SNHLY and CDR2 is FYNNEI. CDR3 size: 13 residues. The V gene is TRBV2, the J gene TRBJ1-2, with 9 bases that match TRBD1. This receptor was taken from a woman between 45 and 65 years old with acute COVID-19. The sequencing sample was made of PBMCs or T cells enriched from blood (not recorded which). The CDR3 region has the DNA TGTGCCAGCAGCGGACAGGGGAGGTATGGCTACACCTTC. Encoded protein: CASSGQGRYGYTF.